The 13 T cell receptor beta chains given below trace back to one sample, sequenced in a study of tumor and adjacent non-tumor tissue in lung cancer. The library came from three nested PCR rounds adapted from ARM-PCR protocols. TCRdb re-derived calls from the multiplex PCR reads in MiXCR, one entry per CDR3 protein. This table has some 120,000 distinct CDR3 sequences, 66% appearing once. The template was RNA from unsorted bulk tissue. Material for sequencing was lung tumor tissue. Receptor source: a man aged 25-45 years with non-small cell lung cancer.

The chain carries TRBV20-1 and TRBJ2-3, with a tentative D call TRBD1 (6 bases). The ends were cut back, 6 bases at V and 0 bases at J, with 13 bases in the middle. From germline, CDR1 is DFQATT and CDR2 SNEGSKA (reference sequence). The CDR3 loop spans 14 amino acids. The CDR3, as DNA: TGCAGTGCGCGACCAGGGGCTAGCACAGATACGCAGTATTTT. Its protein is CSARPGASTDTQYF.

This clonotype was observed at least ten times. The chain carries TRBV6-2 or TRBV6-3 and TRBJ2-2; the D is unclear. The V and J ends lost 2 bases and 5 bases respectively, with 12 bases between them. This CDR3 is built from 15 residues. Germline loops: CDR1 MNHEY, CDR2 SVGEGT. This CDR3 reads CASSYDQELTGELFF. CDR3 DNA: TGTGCCAGCAGTTACGACCAGGAGCTGACCGGGGAGCTGTTTTTT.

This clonotype is a singleton in its sample. A much larger clone sits a single nucleotide away, making a read error possible. The chain couples TRBV12-3 or TRBV12-4 to TRBJ2-1, with D tentatively TRBD2 (6 bases). V was cut by 3 bases and J by 15 bases, with 15 bases left in between. The CDR3 spans 12 residues. This CDR3 reads CASSFRAGLPFF. CDR3 sequence (DNA): TGTGCCAGCAGTTTTCGGGCGGGGCTCCCGTTCTTC.

In the case of this clonotype: A read error is possible here, since a much larger clone lies one base away. The V call is TRBV7-9, the J call TRBJ2-3; the D gene is possibly TRBD1 (5 bases). The CDR3 length is 12 residues. Looked up from germline, CDR1 is SEHNR and CDR2 is FQNEAQ (reference sequence). In DNA form, the CDR3 reads TGTGCCAGCAGCCGAAGCACAGGTACGCAGTATTTT. It translates to CASSRSTGTQYF. The full variable domain, in which reference TRBV7-9 and TRBJ2-3 provide the parts outside the CDR3, is DTGVSQNPRHKITKRGQNVTFRCDPISEHNRLYWYRQTLGQGPEFLTYFQNEAQLEKSRLLSDRFSAERPKGSFSTLEIQRTEQGDSAMYLCASSRSTGTQYFGPGTRLTVL.

A remark on this clonotype: This may be a read error: a much more frequent sequence differs by one nucleotide. The genes are TRBV28 and TRBJ2-3; either TRBD1 or TRBD2 may fit D (6 bases each). Trimming shortened V by 1 base and J by 7 bases, and 12 bases separated the two germline ends. Germline loops: CDR1 MDHEN, CDR2 SYDVKM. The CDR3 is 14 residues long. CDR3 residues: CASSLFGGTNTQYF. In DNA form, the CDR3 reads TGTGCCAGCAGTTTATTCGGGGGCACGAATACGCAGTATTTT. The variable domain in full, completed from reference TRBV28 and TRBJ2-3, reads DVKVTQSSRYLVKRTGEKVFLECVQDMDHENMFWYRQDPGLGLRLIYFSYDVKMKEKGDIPEGYSVSREKKERFSLILESASTNQTSMYLCASSLFGGTNTQYFGPGTRLTVL.

As for this clonotype: A much larger clone sits a single nucleotide away, making a read error possible. This sequence joins TRBV20-1 and TRBJ2-7, with 8 nucleotides matching TRBD2. Germline trimming cut 4 bases from V and 5 bases from J; bases unmatched to any gene: 19. The CDR3 is 17 amino acids. Germline-derived CDR1 and CDR2 are DFQATT and SNEGSKA (reference sequence). The CDR3 sequence is CSAISPGLEGGVNEQYF. CDR3 nucleotide sequence: TGCAGTGCTATTTCCCCGGGACTAGAGGGAGGGGTGAACGAGCAGTACTTC.

Points on this clonotype: A much larger clone lies a single base off, so this may be a read error. The chain couples TRBV5-4 to TRBJ1-4; D is unclear. There are 17 residues in the CDR3. The germline V gene encodes CDR1 SGHNT and CDR2 YYREEE (reference sequence). The CDR3 DNA sequence: TGTGCCAGCAGCTTGGGAGCAGGCAGTGCAACTAATGAAAGACTGTTTTTT. Its protein product is CASSLGAGSATNERLFF.

As for this clonotype: A much larger clone lies a single base off, so this may be a read error. The chain has TRBV29-1 and TRBJ1-5; TRBD1 is a possible D gene (5 bases). CDR1 and CDR2 from the germline V gene are SQVTM and ANQGSEA. Trimming shortened V by 4 bases and J by 5 bases, and 12 bases separated the two germline ends. There are 13 residues in the CDR3. The CDR3: CSVGRDIDQPQHF. CDR3 coding DNA: TGCAGCGTTGGCAGGGATATAGATCAGCCCCAGCATTTT.

The CDR3 sequence: CATSDGRGSSYNEQFF. The CDR3 nucleotides are TGTGCCACCAGTGATGGCCGGGGGAGCTCCTACAATGAGCAGTTCTTC. This chain links TRBV24-1 with TRBJ2-1, with D perhaps TRBD2 (6 bases). In germline, CDR1 is KGHDR, CDR2 SFDVKD. V was clipped by 3 bases and J by 0 bases, with 11 bases between them. CDR3 length: 16 amino acids.

On this clonotype: At one of its ends the junction is not consistent with the germline gene, which may arise from a read error. J is TRBJ2-7 and V is TRBV4-1; TRBD2 agrees at 9 bases. Germline V gene lookup returns CDR1 MGHRA and CDR2 YSYEKL. The CDR3 has 15 amino acids. CDR3 amino acids: CTSSQERGAPYEQYF. For the CDR3, the DNA is TGCACCAGCAGCCAGGAGCGGGGGGCCCCCTACGAGCAGTACTTC.

A note on this clonotype: This clone may be a read error of a much larger clone one base away. V and J are TRBV6-2 or TRBV6-3 and TRBJ2-1, with TRBD2 matching over 7 bases. Germline V gene data show CDR1 as MNHEY and CDR2 as SVGEGT. With 10 bases clipped from V and 7 bases from J, the junction kept 13 bases outside the gene matches. This CDR3 is built from 14 residues. The CDR3 is CANKTSGIRNEQFF. The CDR3 DNA reads TGTGCCAACAAAACCAGCGGGATCCGGAATGAGCAGTTCTTC.

Worth noting for this clonotype: This may stem from a read error, because a much larger clone lies one nucleotide away. This rearrangement joins TRBV4-1 to TRBJ1-3; D is unclear. The CDR3 has 15 residues. Looked up from germline, CDR1 is MGHRA and CDR2 is YSYEKL. CDR3 sequence reads: CANSQALTSGNTIYF. For the CDR3, the DNA is TGCGCCAACAGCCAAGCCCTAACCTCTGGAAACACCATATATTTT.

This clonotype came up once. Its ends do not fully match the called genes, so a read error is possible. The chain carries TRBV6-5 and TRBJ1-1, with 8 bases aligning to TRBD1. The CDR3 is 17 residues long. CDR1 and CDR2 from the germline V gene are MNHEY and SVGAGI. CDR3 region: CASSPDLRTGLNIEAFF. As DNA, the CDR3 is TGTGCCAGCAGTCCGGATCTTCGGACAGGGCTGAACATTGAAGCTTTCTTT.